This T cell receptor beta chain was retrieved from a study of T cell responses to AZD1222 COVID-19 vaccine. Findings and limits, study-wide: Donors were largely white British and mainly female; clonal diversity was possibly underestimated.

In the case of this clone: Its matching antigen is unknown.

The protocol was immunoSEQ multiplex PCR, while the TCRdb copy is restricted to in-frame clones and leaves out a portion. Here the sample spans fewer than 200,000 clones, just over 90% being singletons. The V gene lost 4 bases and the J gene lost 2 bases, with 9 bases spanning the gap. This CDR3 contains 13 residues. In germline, CDR1 is SGDLS, CDR2 YYNGEE. Sequenced here: peripheral blood, sampled 28 days after the second dose of the MenACWY control vaccine. The clonotype was recovered from an adult who received the MenACWY meningococcal vaccine as a control. The V and J genes are TRBV9 and TRBJ1-1; no clear D gene. The CDR3 region has the DNA TGTGCCAGCAGCTTGCGGGGTAACACTGAAGCTTTCTTT. Its translation is CASSLRGNTEAFF. The entire variable domain, with the rest obtained from reference TRBV9 and TRBJ1-1, is as follows: DSGVTQTPKHLITATGQRVTLRCSPRSGDLSVYWYQQSLDQGLQFLIQYYNGEERAKGNILERFSAQQFPDLHSELNLSSLELGDSALYFCASSLRGNTEAFFGQGTRLTVV.